This TCR beta chain originates from a study of long-term antiretroviral therapy in people with HIV. Investigators performed immunoSEQ version v3.0 at survey level. The data were produced by immunoSEQ multiplex PCR, yet TCRdb's version contains in-frame clones alone and is incomplete. This sample carries around 15,000 clones, approximately 94% of them seen once, and the ten largest clones take about 4.6%. CDR1 is SGHNT, CDR2 YYREEE, per germline (reference sequence). The CDR3 length is 17 residues. V lost 0 bases to trimming and J lost 8 bases, with 23 bases between them. The sample in question was unsorted PBMCs, obtained nearly 6.5 years after starting antiretroviral therapy. The clonotype was recovered from a woman aged 45 to 65 with HIV. The chain has TRBV5-4 and TRBJ1-2; D not certain. CDR3 coding DNA: TGTGCCAGCAGCTTGGGTCTAGGAGGTTCTAAAGCGGGAGGCTACACCTTC. This codes for CASSLGLGGSKAGGYTF.